This TCR beta chain was captured by sequencing in a study of cytomegalovirus exposure and HLA in healthy donors. Background on the study: In an earlier analysis, 95 million to 140 million unique TCR beta sequences were found from some 180 million T cells. Study-level findings and limits: In an earlier analysis, most TCR beta V segments were productive about 87% or about 30% of the time. It was assumed in the presence/absence analyses that sequencing depth was roughly uniform across donors.

In the PCR, 60 Vbeta and 13 Jbeta primers were used. Sequencing used immunoSEQ multiplex PCR; TCRdb keeps in-frame clones, though not all of them. Among 160,000 or so clones, 80% to 85% were seen once, and the ten largest hold about 1.4%. In regard to this clone: The antigen is unknown.

Per germline, CDR1 MNHNY and CDR2 SVGAGI (reference sequence). V lost 4 bases, J lost 8 bases, and 8 bases stayed unmatched. CDR3 length: 15 amino acids. Healthy individuals who donated bone marrow served as the donors. The sequence was collected from a woman younger than 35 in good health and CMV-seronegative. Sample: PBMCs. The rearrangement joins TRBV6-6 to TRBJ2-1, with 10 nucleotides matching TRBD1. The CDR3 spells CASSSGTGDMHEQFF. Here the CDR3 DNA reads TGTGCCAGCAGTTCCGGGACAGGGGATATGCATGAGCAGTTCTTC.